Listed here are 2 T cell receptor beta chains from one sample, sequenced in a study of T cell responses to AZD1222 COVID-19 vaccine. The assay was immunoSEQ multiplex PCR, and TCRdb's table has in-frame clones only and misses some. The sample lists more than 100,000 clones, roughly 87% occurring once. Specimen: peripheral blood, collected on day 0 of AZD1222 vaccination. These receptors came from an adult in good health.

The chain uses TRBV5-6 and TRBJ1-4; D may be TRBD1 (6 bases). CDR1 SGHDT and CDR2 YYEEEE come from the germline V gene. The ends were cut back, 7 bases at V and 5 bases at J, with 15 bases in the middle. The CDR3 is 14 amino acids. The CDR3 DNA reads TGTGCCAGCTCGACAGGTGTTAGAAATGAAAAACTGTTTTTT. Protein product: CASSTGVRNEKLFF.

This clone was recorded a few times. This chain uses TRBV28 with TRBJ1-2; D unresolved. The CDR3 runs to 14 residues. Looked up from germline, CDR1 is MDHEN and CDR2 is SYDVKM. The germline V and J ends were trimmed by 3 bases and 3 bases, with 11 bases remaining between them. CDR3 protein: CASSLGSDDYGYTF. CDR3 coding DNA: TGTGCCAGCAGTTTGGGGTCCGATGACTATGGCTACACCTTC.